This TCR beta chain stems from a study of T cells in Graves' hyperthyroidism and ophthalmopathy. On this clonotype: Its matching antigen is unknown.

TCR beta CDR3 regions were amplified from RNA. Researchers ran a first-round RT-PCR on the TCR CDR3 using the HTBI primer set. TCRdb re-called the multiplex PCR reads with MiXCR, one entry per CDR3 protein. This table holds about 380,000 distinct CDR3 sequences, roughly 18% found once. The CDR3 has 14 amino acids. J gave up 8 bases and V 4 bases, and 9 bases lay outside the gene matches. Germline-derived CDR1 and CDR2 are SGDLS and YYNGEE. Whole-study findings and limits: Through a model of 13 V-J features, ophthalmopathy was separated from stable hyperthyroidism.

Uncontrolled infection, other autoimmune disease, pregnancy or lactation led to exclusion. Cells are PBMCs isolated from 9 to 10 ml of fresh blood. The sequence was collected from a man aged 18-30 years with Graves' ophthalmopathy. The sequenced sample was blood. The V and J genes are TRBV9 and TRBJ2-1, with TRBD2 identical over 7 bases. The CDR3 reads CASSRSGATYEQFF. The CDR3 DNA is TGTGCCAGCAGCAGAAGCGGGGCCACATATGAGCAGTTCTTC.